This T cell receptor (beta chain) emerged from a study of blood T cell repertoires in COVID-19. Data came from immunoSEQ multiplex PCR; TCRdb stores just in-frame clones and leaves some out. This table has about 290,000 clones, 85% appearing once. Germline loops: CDR1 SGHAT, CDR2 FQNNGV. The CDR3 sequence is 15 residues long. Trimming cost V 5 bases and J 1 base, with 11 bases left between them. This receptor was obtained from a woman in her 50s with active or convalescent COVID-19. The chain recombines TRBV11-2 with TRBJ2-2; possible D gene TRBD1, 5 bases. Sample: peripheral blood. The CDR3 DNA reads TGTGCCAGCAGCGCCGCGACAGAGAACACCGGGGAGCTGTTTTTT. Encoded protein: CASSAATENTGELFF.